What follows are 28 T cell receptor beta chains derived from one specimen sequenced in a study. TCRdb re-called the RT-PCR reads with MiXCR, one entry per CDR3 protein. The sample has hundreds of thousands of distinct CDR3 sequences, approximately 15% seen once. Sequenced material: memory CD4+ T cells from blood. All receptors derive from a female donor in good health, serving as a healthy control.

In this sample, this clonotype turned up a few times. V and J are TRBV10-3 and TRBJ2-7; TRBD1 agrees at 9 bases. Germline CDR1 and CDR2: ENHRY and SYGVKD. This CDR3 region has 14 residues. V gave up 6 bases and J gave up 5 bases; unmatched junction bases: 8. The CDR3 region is CAISRGQGRDEQYF. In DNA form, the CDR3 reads TGTGCCATCAGCCGTGGACAGGGGCGGGACGAGCAGTACTTC.

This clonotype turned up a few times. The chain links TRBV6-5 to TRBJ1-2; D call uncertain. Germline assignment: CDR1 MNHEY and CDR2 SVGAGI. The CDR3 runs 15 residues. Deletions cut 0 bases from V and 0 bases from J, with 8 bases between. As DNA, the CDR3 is TGTGCCAGCAGTTACTCGCACAAGGCTAACTATGGCTACACCTTC. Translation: CASSYSHKANYGYTF.

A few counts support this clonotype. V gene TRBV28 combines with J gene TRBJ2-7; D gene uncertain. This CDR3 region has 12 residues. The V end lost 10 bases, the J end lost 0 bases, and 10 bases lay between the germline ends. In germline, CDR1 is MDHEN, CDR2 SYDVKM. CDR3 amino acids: CATSPGSYEQYF. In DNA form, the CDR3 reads TGTGCCACCTCACCAGGCTCCTACGAGCAGTACTTC. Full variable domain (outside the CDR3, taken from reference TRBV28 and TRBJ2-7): DVKVTQSSRYLVKRTGEKVFLECVQDMDHENMFWYRQDPGLGLRLIYFSYDVKMKEKGDIPEGYSVSREKKERFSLILESASTNQTSMYLCATSPGSYEQYFGPGTRLTVT.

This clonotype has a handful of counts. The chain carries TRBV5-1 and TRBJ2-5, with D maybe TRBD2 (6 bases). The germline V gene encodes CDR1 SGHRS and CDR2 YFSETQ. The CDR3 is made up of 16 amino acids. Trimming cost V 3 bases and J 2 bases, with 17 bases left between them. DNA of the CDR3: TGCGCCAGCAGCTATACCAGCGGGCAGAAACAAGAGACCCAGTACTTC. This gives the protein CASSYTSGQKQETQYF.

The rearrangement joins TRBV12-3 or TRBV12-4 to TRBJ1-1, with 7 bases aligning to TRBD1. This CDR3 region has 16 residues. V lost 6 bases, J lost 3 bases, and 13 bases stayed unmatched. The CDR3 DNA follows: TGTGCCAGCAGACCGCCGGGACAGAAGGGGGACACTGAAGCTTTCTTT. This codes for CASRPPGQKGDTEAFF.

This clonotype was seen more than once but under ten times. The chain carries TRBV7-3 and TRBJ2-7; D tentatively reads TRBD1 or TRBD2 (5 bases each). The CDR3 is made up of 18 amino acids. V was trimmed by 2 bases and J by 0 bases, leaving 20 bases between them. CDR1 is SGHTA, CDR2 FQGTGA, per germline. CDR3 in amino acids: CASSLGIPGTASSYEQYF. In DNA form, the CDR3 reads TGTGCCAGCAGCTTAGGTATCCCCGGGACCGCAAGCTCCTACGAGCAGTACTTC.

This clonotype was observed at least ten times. The CDR3 DNA reads TGCAGCGTACAGGGGGCGGGGGGAAGAACGCAGTATTTT. Residues: CSVQGAGGRTQYF. The rearrangement joins TRBV29-1 to TRBJ2-3, with D possibly TRBD1 on 9 matching bases. The germline V and J ends were trimmed by 6 bases and 9 bases, with 19 bases remaining between them. The CDR3 is 13 amino acids. Germline assignment: CDR1 SQVTM and CDR2 ANQGSEA.

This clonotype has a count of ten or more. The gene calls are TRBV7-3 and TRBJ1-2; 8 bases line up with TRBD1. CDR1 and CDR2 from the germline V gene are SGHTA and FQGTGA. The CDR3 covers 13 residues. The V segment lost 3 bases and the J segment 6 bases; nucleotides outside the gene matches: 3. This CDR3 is CASSFDRGHGYTF. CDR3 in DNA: TGTGCCAGCAGCTTCGACAGGGGTCATGGCTACACCTTC.

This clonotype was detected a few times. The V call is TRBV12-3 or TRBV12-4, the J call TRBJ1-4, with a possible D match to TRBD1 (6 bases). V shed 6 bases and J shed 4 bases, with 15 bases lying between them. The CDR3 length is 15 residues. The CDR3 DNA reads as TGTGCCAGCAGCCGTCGGGGGGGCGGTAATGAAAAACTGTTTTTT. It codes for CASSRRGGGNEKLFF.

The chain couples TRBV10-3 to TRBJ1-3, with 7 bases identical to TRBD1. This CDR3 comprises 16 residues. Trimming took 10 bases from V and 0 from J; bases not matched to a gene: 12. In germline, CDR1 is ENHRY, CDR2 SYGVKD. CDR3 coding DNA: TGTGCCACCTCACCGGGACAGCATAACTCTGGAAACACCATATATTTT. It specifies CATSPGQHNSGNTIYF.

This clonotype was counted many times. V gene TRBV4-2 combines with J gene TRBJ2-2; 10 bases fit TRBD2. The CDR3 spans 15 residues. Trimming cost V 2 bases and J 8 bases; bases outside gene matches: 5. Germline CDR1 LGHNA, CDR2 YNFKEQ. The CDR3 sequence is CASSQTLAGDGELFF. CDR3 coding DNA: TGTGCCAGCAGCCAAACCCTAGCGGGAGATGGGGAGCTGTTTTTT.

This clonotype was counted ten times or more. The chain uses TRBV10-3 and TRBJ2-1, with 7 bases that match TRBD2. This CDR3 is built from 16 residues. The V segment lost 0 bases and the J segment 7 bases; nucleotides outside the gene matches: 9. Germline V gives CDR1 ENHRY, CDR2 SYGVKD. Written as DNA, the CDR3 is TGTGCCATCAGTGAGTCGGAGGGAGGGCCTTATAATGAGCAGTTCTTC. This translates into CAISESEGGPYNEQFF.

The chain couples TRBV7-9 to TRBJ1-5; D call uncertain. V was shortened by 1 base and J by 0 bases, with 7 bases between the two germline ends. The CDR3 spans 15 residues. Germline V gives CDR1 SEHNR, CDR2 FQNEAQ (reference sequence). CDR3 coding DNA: TGTGCCAGCAGCTTAGGCAGCTATAGCAATCAGCCCCAGCATTTT. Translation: CASSLGSYSNQPQHF. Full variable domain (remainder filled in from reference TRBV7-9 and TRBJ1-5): DTGVSQNPRHKITKRGQNVTFRCDPISEHNRLYWYRQTLGQGPEFLTYFQNEAQLEKSRLLSDRFSAERPKGSFSTLEIQRTEQGDSAMYLCASSLGSYSNQPQHFGDGTRLSIL.

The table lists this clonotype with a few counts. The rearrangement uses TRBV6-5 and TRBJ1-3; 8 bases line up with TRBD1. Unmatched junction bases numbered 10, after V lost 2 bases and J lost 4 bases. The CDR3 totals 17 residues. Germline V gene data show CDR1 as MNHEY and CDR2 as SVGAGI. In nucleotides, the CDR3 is TGTGCCAGCAGTTACCGGAGCACGGGGACAGGCGGAAACACCATATATTTT. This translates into CASSYRSTGTGGNTIYF.

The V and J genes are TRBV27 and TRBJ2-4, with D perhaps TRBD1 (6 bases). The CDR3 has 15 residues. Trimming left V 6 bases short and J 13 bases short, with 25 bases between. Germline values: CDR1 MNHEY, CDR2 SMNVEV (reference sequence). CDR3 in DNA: TGTGCCAGCAGATTAGGGGGATTCGCCTACAATGAGCAGTACTTC. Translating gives CASRLGGFAYNEQYF.

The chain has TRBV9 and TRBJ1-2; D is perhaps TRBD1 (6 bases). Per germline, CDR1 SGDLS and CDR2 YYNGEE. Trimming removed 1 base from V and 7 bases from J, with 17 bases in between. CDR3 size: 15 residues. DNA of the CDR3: TGTGCCAGCAGCGTATGGGTAGGGGGGGACGGTGGCTACACCTTC. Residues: CASSVWVGGDGGYTF.

CDR3 sequence reads: CASSPAAKRITDTQYF. In nucleotides, the CDR3 is TGTGCCAGCAGCCCGGCCGCGAAGCGGATCACAGATACGCAGTATTTT. The gene calls are TRBV5-6 and TRBJ2-3; possibly TRBD2 for D (5 bases). CDR3 size: 16 residues. Trimming took off 4 bases at V and 2 bases at J, with 17 bases between the two ends. Germline CDR1 is SGHDT and CDR2 is YYEEEE.

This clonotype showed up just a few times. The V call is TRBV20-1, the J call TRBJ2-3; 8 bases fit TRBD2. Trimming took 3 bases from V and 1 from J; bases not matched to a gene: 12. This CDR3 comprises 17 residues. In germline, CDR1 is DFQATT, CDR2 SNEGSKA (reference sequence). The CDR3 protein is CSASTWKRERRTDTQYF. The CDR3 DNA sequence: TGCAGTGCTAGTACCTGGAAGCGGGAGAGGCGCACAGATACGCAGTATTTT.

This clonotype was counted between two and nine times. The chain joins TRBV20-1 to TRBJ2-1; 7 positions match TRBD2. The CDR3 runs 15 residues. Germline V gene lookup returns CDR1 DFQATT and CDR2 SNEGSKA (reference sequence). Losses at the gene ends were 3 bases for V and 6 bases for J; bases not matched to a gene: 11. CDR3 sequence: CSARGGRTTLNEQFF. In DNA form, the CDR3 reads TGCAGTGCTAGGGGCGGGAGAACTACTCTCAATGAGCAGTTCTTC.

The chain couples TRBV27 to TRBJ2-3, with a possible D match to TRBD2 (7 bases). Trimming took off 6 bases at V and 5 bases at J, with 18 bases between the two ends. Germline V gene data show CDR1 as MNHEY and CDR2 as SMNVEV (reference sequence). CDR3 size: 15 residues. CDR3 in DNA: TGTGCCAGCAGAGACCTAGCGGAGGGGGGAGATACGCAGTATTTT. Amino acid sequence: CASRDLAEGGDTQYF.

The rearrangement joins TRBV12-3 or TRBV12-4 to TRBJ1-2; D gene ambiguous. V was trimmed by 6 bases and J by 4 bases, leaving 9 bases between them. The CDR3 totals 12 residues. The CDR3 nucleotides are TGTGCCAGCAGCCCCGTAGGCTATGGCTACACCTTC. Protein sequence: CASSPVGYGYTF.

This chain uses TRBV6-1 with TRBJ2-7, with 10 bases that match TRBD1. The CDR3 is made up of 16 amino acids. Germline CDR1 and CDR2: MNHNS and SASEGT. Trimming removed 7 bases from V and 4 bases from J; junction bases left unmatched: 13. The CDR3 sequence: CASTQNPGTGDYEQYF. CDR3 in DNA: TGTGCCAGCACCCAAAATCCCGGGACAGGGGATTACGAGCAGTACTTC.

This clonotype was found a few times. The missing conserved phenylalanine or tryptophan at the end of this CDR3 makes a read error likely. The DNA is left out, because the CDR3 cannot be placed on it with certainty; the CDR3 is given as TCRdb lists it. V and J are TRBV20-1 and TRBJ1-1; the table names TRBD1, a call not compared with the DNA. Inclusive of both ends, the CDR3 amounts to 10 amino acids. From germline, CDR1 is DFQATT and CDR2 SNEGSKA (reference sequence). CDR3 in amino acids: CSARARTGPL.

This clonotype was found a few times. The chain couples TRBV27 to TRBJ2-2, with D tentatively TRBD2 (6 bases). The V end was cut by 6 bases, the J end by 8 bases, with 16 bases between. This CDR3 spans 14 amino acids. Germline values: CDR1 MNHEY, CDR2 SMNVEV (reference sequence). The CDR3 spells CASRGLVVGGELFF. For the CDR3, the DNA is TGTGCCAGCAGGGGACTCGTTGTTGGAGGGGAGCTGTTTTTT.

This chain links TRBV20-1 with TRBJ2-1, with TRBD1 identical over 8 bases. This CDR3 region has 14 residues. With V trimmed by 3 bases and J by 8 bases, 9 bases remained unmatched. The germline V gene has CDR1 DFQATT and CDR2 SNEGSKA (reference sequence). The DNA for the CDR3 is TGCAGTGCTAGCTTATGGACAGGGAATGATGAGCAGTTCTTC. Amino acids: CSASLWTGNDEQFF.

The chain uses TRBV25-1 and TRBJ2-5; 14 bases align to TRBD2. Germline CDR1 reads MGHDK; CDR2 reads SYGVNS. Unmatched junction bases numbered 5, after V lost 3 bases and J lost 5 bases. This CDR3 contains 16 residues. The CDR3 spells CASSDFGLAGGETQYF. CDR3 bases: TGTGCCAGCAGTGATTTCGGACTAGCGGGGGGCGAGACCCAGTACTTC.

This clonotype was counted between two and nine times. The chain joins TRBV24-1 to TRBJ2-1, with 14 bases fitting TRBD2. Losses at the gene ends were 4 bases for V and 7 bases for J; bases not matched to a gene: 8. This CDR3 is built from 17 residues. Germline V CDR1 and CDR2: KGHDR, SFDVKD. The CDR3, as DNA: TGTGCCACCAGTGACCAGACTAGCGGGAGGGCTAGGAATGAGCAGTTCTTC. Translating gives CATSDQTSGRARNEQFF.

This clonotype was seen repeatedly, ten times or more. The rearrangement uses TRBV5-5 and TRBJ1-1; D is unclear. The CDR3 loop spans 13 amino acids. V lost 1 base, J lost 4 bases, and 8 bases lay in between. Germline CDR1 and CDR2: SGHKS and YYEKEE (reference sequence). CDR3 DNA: TGTGCCAGCAGCTTGTTAGCCTCCACTGAAGCTTTCTTT. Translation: CASSLLASTEAFF.